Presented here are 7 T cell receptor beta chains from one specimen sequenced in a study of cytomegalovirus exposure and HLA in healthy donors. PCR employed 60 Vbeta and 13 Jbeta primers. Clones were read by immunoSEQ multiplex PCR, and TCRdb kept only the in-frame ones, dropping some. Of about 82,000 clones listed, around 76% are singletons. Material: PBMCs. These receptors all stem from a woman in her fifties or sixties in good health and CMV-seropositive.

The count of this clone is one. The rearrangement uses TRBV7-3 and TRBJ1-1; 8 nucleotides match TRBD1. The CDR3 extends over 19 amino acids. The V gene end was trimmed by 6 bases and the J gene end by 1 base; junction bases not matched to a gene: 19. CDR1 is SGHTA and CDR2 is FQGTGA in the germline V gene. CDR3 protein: CASRLRPKQGEEQNTEAFF. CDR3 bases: TGTGCCAGCAGATTACGGCCTAAACAGGGGGAAGAGCAGAACACTGAAGCTTTCTTT.

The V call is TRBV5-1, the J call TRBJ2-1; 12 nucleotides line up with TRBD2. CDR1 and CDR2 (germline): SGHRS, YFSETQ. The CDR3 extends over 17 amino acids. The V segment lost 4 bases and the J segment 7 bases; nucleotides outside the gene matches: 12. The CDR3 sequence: CASSRQSGLAGRNEQFF. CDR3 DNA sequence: TGCGCCAGCAGCCGGCAAAGCGGACTAGCGGGGCGGAATGAGCAGTTCTTC.

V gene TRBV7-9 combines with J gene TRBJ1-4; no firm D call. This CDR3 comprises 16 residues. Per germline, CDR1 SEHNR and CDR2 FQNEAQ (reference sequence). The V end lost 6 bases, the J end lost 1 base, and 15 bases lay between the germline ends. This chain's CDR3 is CASSLLAVITNEKLFF. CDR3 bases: TGTGCCAGCAGTCTACTTGCGGTCATAACTAATGAAAAACTGTTTTTT.

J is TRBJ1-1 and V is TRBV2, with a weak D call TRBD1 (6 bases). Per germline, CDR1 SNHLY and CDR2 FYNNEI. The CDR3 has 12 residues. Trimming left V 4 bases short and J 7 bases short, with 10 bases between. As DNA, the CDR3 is TGTGCCAGCAGTGGGGACAATGGTGAAGCTTTCTTT. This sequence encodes CASSGDNGEAFF.

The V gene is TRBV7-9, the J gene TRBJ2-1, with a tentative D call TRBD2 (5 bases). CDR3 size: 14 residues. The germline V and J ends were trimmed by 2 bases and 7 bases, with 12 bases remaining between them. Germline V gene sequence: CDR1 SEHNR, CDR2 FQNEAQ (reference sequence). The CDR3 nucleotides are TGTGCCAGCAGCTTAAACCTCTTAGCGAATGAGCAGTTCTTC. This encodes CASSLNLLANEQFF. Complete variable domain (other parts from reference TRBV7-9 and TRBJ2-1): DTGVSQNPRHKITKRGQNVTFRCDPISEHNRLYWYRQTLGQGPEFLTYFQNEAQLEKSRLLSDRFSAERPKGSFSTLEIQRTEQGDSAMYLCASSLNLLANEQFFGPGTRLTVL.

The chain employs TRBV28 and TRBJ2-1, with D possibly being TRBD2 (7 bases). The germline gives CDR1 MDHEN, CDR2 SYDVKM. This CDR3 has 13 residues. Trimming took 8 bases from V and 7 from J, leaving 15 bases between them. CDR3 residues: CASHGGARNEQFF. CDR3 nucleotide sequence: TGTGCCAGCCATGGGGGGGCACGGAATGAGCAGTTCTTC. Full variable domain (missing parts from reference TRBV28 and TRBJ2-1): DVKVTQSSRYLVKRTGEKVFLECVQDMDHENMFWYRQDPGLGLRLIYFSYDVKMKEKGDIPEGYSVSREKKERFSLILESASTNQTSMYLCASHGGARNEQFFGPGTRLTVL.

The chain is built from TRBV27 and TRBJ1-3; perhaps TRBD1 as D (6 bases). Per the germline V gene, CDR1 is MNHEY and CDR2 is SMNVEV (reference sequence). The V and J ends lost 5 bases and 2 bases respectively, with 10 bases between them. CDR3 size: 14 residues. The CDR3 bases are TGTGCCAGCAGTATTCACAGGGCTGGAAACACCATATATTTT. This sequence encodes CASSIHRAGNTIYF.